This is a list of T cell receptor beta chains from one sample in a study of shared clonotypes between healthy human individuals. TCRdb's table, derived via immunoSEQ multiplex PCR, lists solely in-frame clones and lacks some. The sample has fewer than 850,000 clones; less than 95% are singletons. Material for sequencing was memory CD8+ T cells from PBMCs. These receptors were taken from a man younger than 35 in good health. Some clones in this sample may be carry-over from other donors' samples. CDR3s include the opening cysteine and the closing phenylalanine or tryptophan. The listing skips clone size in some rows; elsewhere it reads once, few, many or a size class.

v_call | clone_size | cdr3_aa
TRBV5-8 | NA | CASSPEVNGEKLFF
TRBV7-9 | NA | CASSLVILGVGTDTQYF
TRBV19 | NA | CATEPGGGNQPQHF
TRBV7-9 | once | CASSLFGGANEQYF
TRBV29-1 | NA | CSVLGFAGELFF
TRBV19 | NA | CASSHTSREPQHF
TRBV7-9 | NA | CASSLGQGKGETQYF
TRBV19 | NA | CASSIGTGVYEQYF
TRBV27 | NA | CASSPLTTSGSSYNEQFF
TRBV7-6 | NA | CASSQEPSSTDTQYF
TRBV6-6 | NA | CASSYGTAPYEQYF
TRBV4-1 | NA | CASSQPLVGQDPYEQYF
TRBV28 | NA | CASSEGPGGSTYEQYF
TRBV30 | once | CACRLAGSWEQFF
TRBV4-1 | NA | CASSQDRGSSYEQYF
TRBV9 | NA | CASKGGSMADTQYF
TRBV5-1 | NA | CASSLGMRETQYF
TRBV4-1 | NA | CASSTRLVFEQYF
TRBV27 | NA | CASRTSGALVTQYF
TRBV27 | NA | CASSAGEKLFF
TRBV28 | NA | CASSLYSRVYGYTF
TRBV18 | once | CASSPPLAGGRAYEQYF
TRBV7-3 | NA | CASINPDRDTASYEQYF
TRBV7-9 | NA | CASSPGQGLNTEAFF
TRBV7-9 | NA | CASSLGQGYNEQFF
TRBV28 | once | CATIQGLNEKLFF
TRBV7-9 | once | CASSEDGLYNEQFF
TRBV28 | NA | CASSLMGPGFTYEQYF
TRBV30 | NA | CAWSVGPGWGSYTF
TRBV27 | NA | CASSFTLWGTDTQYF
TRBV7-9 | NA | CASSPRTGLAGNTIYF
TRBV27 | once | CASSSRGVYNEQFF
TRBV4-3 | NA | CASSQEHWPGGDYEQYF
TRBV13 | NA | CASSPPLGAEQYF
TRBV6-5 | NA | CASSYSGGEVPYEQYF
TRBV11-2 | NA | CASSLVGSSNEQFF
TRBV6-1 | NA | CASSDNRLAGGGSYNEQFF
TRBV28 | NA | CASSLMTEMNTEAFF
TRBV13 | NA | CASSIISHRTGPNTGELFF
TRBV29-1 | NA | CSVVGGSSDEQYF
TRBV9 | NA | CASSVGERAYEQYF
TRBV2 | NA | CASSEEGQHYGYTF